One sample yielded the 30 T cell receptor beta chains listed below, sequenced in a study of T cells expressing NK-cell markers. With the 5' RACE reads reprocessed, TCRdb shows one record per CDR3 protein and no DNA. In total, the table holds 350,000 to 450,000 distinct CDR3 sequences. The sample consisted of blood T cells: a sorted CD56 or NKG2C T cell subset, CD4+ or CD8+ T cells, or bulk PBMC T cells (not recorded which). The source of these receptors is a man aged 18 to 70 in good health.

The CDR3 sequence is CASTSRGRNTGELFF. The genes are TRBV9 and TRBJ2-2; TCRdb's D gene call, TRBD1, goes unchecked for lack of DNA. The CDR3 runs to 15 residues. From germline, CDR1 is SGDLS and CDR2 YYNGEE.

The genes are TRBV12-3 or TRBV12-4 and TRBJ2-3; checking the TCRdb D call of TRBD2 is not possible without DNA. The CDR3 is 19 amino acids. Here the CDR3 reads CASSSSTSLAPGKWDTQYF.

CDR3 region: CASSPDWGYTEAFF. The rearrangement joins TRBV5-5 to TRBJ1-1; without DNA, the TCRdb call of TRBD1 cannot be checked. There are 14 residues in the CDR3. Germline assignment: CDR1 SGHKS and CDR2 YYEKEE (reference sequence).

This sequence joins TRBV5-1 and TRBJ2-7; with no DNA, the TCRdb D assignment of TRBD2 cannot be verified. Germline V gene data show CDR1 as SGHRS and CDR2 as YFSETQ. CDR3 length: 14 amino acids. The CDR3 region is CASSLVAGSAEQYF.

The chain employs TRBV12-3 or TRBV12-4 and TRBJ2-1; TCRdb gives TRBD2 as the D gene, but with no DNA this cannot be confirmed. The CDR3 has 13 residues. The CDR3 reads CAVRGGVLGEQFF.

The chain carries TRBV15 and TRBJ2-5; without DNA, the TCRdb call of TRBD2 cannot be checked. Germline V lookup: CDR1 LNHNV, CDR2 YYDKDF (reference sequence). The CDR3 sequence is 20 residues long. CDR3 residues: CATSRDRSRLERGPRVAQYF. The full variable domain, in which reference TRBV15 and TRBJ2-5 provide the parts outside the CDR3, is DAMVIQNPRYQVTQFGKPVTLSCSQTLNHNVMYWYQQKSSQAPKLLFHYYDKDFNNEADTPDNFQSRRPNTSFCFLDIRSPGLGDTAMYLCATSRDRSRLERGPRVAQYFGPGTRLLVL.

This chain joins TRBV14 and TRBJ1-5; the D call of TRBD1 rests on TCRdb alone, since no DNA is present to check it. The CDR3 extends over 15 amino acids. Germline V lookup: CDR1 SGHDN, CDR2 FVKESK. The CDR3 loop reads CATPALEAGRQPQHF. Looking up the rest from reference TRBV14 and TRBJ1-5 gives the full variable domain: EAGVTQFPSHSVIEKGQTVTLRCDPISGHDNLYWYRRVMGKEIKFLLHFVKESKQDESGMPNNRFLAERTGGTYSTLKVQPAELEDSGVYFCATPALEAGRQPQHFGDGTRLSIL.

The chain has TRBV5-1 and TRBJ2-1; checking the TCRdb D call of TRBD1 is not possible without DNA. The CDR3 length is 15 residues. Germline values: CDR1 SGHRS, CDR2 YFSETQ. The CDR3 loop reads CASSLGQGSYNEQFF.

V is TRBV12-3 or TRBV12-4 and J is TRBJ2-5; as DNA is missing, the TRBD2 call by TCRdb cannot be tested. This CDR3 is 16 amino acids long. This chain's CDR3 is CASSLRSGGTQETQYF.

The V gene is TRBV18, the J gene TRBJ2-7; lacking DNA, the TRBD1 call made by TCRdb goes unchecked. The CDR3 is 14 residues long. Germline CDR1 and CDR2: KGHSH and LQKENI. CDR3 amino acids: CASSLGQTSYEQYF.

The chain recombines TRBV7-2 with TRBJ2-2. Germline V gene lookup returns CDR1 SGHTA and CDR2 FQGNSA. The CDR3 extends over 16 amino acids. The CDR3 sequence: CASSPSSLLSTGELFF.

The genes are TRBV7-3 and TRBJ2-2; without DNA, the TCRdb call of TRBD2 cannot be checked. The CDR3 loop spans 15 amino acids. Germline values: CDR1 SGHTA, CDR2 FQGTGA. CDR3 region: CASRVGTSPTGELFF.

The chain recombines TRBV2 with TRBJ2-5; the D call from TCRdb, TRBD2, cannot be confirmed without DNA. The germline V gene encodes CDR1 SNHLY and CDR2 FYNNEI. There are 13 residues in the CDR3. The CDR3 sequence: CASTKGHKETQYF.

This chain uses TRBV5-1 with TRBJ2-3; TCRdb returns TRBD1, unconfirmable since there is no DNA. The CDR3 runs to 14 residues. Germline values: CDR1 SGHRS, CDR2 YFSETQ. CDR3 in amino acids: CASSMTGFTDTQYF.

The CDR3 is CSASQGAGYTF. J is TRBJ1-2 and V is TRBV20-1; the TCRdb call, TRBD1, lacks DNA for checking. Germline V gives CDR1 DFQATT, CDR2 SNEGSKA (reference sequence). The CDR3 spans 11 residues.

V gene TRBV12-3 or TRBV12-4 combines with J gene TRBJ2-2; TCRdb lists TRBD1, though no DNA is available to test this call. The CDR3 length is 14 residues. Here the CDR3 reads CASSLDRGIGELFF.

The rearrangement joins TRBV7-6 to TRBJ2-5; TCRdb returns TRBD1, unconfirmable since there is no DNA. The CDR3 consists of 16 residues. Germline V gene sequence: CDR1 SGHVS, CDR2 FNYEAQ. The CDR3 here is CASSFRGQGTLETQYF.

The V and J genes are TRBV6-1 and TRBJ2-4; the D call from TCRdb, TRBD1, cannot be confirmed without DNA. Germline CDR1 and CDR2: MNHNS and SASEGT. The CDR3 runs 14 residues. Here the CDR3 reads CASTTGIAKNIQYF.

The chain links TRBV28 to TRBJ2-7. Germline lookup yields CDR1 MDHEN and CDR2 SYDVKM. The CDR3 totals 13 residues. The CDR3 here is CASSLGGDYEQYF.

CDR3 sequence reads: CASSQVPGNTGELFF. The chain carries TRBV3-1 and TRBJ2-2; TCRdb's D call, TRBD1, is unchecked because there is no DNA. Germline CDR1 and CDR2: LGHDT and YNNKEL (reference sequence). The CDR3 loop spans 15 amino acids. Full variable domain (rest looked up from reference TRBV3-1 and TRBJ2-2): DTAVSQTPKYLVTQMGNDKSIKCEQNLGHDTMYWYKQDSKKFLKIMFSYNNKELIINETVPNRFSPKSPDKAHLNLHINSLELGDSAVYFCASSQVPGNTGELFFGEGSRLTVL.

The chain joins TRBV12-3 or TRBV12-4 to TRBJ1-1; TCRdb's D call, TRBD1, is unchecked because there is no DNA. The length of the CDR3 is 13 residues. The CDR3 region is CASRATGFGEAFF.

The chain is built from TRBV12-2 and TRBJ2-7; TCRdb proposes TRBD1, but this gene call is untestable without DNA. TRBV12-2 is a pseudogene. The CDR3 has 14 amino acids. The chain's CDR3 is CASRFRDWETEQYF.

CDR3 protein: CASSQDLGTQETQYF. The rearrangement joins TRBV14 to TRBJ2-5. This CDR3 spans 15 amino acids. CDR1 and CDR2 from the germline V gene are SGHDN and FVKESK.

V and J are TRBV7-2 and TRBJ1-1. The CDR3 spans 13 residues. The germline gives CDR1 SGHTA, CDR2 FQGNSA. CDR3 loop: CASSKGLNTEAFF.

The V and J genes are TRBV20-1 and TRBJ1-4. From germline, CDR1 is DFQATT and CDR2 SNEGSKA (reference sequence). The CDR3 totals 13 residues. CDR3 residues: CSAVTGRDEKLFF.

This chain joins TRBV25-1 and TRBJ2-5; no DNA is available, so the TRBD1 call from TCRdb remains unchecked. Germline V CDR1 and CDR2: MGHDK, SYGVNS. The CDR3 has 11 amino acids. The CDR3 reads CASSARTERYF.

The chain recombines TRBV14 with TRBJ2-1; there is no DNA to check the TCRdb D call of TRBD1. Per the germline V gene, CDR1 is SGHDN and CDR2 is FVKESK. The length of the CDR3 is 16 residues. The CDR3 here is CASSQVSPRGYNEQFF.

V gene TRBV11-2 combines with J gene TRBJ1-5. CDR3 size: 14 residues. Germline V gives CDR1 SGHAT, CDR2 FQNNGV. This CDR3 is CASSLDTTNQPQHF.

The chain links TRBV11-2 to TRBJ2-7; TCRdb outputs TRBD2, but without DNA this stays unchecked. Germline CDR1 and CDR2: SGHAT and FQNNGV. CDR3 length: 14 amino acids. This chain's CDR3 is CASSSIAGGYEQYF.

The chain's CDR3 is CASSERLRDRYYF. The V gene is TRBV2, the J gene TRBJ2-7; with no DNA, the TCRdb D assignment of TRBD1 cannot be verified. The germline gives CDR1 SNHLY, CDR2 FYNNEI. The CDR3 is made up of 13 amino acids.